This TCR beta chain was captured in a study of blood T cell repertoires in COVID-19 (dated by TCRdb to about 2020). For context, the study as a whole: Collaborator samples came from the United States, Italy and Spain and covered acute and convalescent phases of COVID-19. Where available, HLA class I and class II types were obtained from metadata supplied by the sample provider rather than from assay-based typing. Nearly every sample came with metadata listing a de-identified subject ID, COVID-19 status, age in years and sex. The repertoires were made available in a free public database intended to serve as a resource for research on the immune response to SARS-CoV-2. Subjects who had been exposed to COVID-19, were actively infected with it, or had recovered from it provided the deeply sampled blood TCRbeta repertoires that made up the dataset. Samples came from the ongoing ImmuneRACE study (first 160 participants) plus 1,254 subjects from 6 global collaborators. The material from the prospective study consisted of cDNA or gDNA derived from T cells, B-cell-depleted T cells, or PBMCs.

TCRbeta CDR3 regions were amplified from genomic DNA by means of the immunoSEQ Assay, a bias-controlled multiplex PCR. The original methods were these. The number of nucleated cells in each sample was estimated from the amplification of reference gene primers within the assay. To quantify the absolute abundance of each unique TCRbeta CDR3 rearrangement, sequence reads were collapsed and filtered. Productive Simpson clonality was computed per sample as the square root of Simpson's diversity index over productive rearrangements. As stored in TCRdb, this immuneACCESS dataset retains in-frame rearrangements with V and J assigned. A fraction of the clones does not appear; measured against another copy, unresolved V genes explain less than half of the discrepancy, and the remainder lacks a known reason. For V, J and clone size, that table is used; D and trimming come from the DNA. Here the sample has about 49,000 clones; 85% to 90% occur a single time. The ten largest account for approximately 12% of the sample.

CDR1 and CDR2 are read off the germline V gene as SGDLS and YYNGEE. The CDR3 runs 17 residues from the cysteine to the phenylalanine. Only the CDR3 DNA is retained, 51 bases long and in frame from the first base. The germline ends are 15 bases apart after V is trimmed by 1 base and J by 1 base. What the study reported, not specific to this receptor: The amount of clinical and demographic metadata varied by source and participant and was provided uncurated.

As for this clone: Its antigen remains undetermined. One base away there is no much larger clone; base qualities are not given.

Collaborating institutions collected whole blood in K2EDTA tubes following their own protocols. For TCRbeta analysis, collaborators shipped samples as frozen whole blood, isolated PBMCs, or DNA extracted from either of those sample types. Sequences were obtained from peripheral blood. The source is an elderly man with acute or convalescent COVID-19. This receptor chain uses TRBV9 and TRBJ1-5; confidence is insufficient to name the D gene. The nucleotide sequence is TGTGCCAGCAGCGTAAGGTCGAAGGAGGGCAGCAATCAGCCCCAGCATTTT. The encoded protein is CASSVRSKEGSNQPQHF.